The source of this T cell receptor beta chain is a study of CD8 T cells in Susac syndrome. After extraction with the RNeasy kit, 0.5 to 1 ug of the RNA was reverse transcribed using random hexamers. The CDR3 of TCR beta was amplified by immunoSEQ multiplex PCR across 54 Vbeta and 13 Jbeta. Using its own MiXCR run on the immunoSEQ multiplex PCR reads, TCRdb lists one record per CDR3 protein. This table has 330,000 or so distinct CDR3 sequences, 65% to 90% appearing once. From germline, CDR1 is SGDLS and CDR2 YYNGEE. The CDR3 has 15 amino acids. With V trimmed by 0 bases and J by 0 bases, 2 bases remained unmatched. Sequencing targeted TCR beta in blood CD8+ and CD4+ T cells. Treatment-naive patients with stable or active relapsing-remitting disease served as multiple sclerosis controls. Negative isolation yielded CD4+ and CD8+ T cells, and FACS enriched TEMRA cells.

The chain joins TRBV9 to TRBJ1-1; 7 bases map to TRBD1. Specimen: CD8+ T cells from PBMCs. This TCR derives from a human donor with multiple sclerosis. The CDR3: CASSVGDSLNTEAFF. CDR3 DNA: TGTGCCAGCAGCGTAGGGGACAGCCTGAACACTGAAGCTTTCTTT.